These 15 T cell receptor beta chains originate from one sample sequenced in a study of blood T cell repertoires in COVID-19. TCRdb's table, derived via immunoSEQ multiplex PCR, lists solely in-frame clones and lacks some. Found here are some 400,000 clones, about 89% of them singletons; the top ten hold around 0.86%. Sequenced material: PBMCs or T cells enriched from blood (not recorded which). These receptors were obtained from a woman in her 40s who had been exposed to COVID-19.

The chain carries TRBV7-9 and TRBJ1-4; D might be TRBD1 (6 bases). Trimming pared 4 bases from V and 7 bases from J, leaving 25 bases between. The germline V gene encodes CDR1 SEHNR and CDR2 FQNEAQ (reference sequence). CDR3 size: 18 residues. CDR3 DNA: TGTGCCAGCAGCTCTGTAACAGGGATAGCCCCGTTCGGTGAAAAACTGTTTTTT. It translates to CASSSVTGIAPFGEKLFF.

The V call is TRBV5-1, the J call TRBJ1-4; perhaps TRBD1 as D (5 bases). V was shortened by 4 bases and J by 3 bases, with 13 bases between the two germline ends. Germline values: CDR1 SGHRS, CDR2 YFSETQ. CDR3 length: 15 residues. CDR3: CASSLGESPNEKLFF. CDR3 nucleotide sequence: TGCGCCAGCAGCCTGGGGGAGAGCCCTAATGAAAAACTGTTTTTT. Drawing the rest from reference TRBV5-1 and TRBJ1-4, the complete variable domain is KAGVTQTPRYLIKTRGQQVTLSCSPISGHRSVSWYQQTPGQGLQFLFEYFSETQRNKGNFPGRFSGRQFSNSRSEMNVSTLELGDSALYLCASSLGESPNEKLFFGSGTQLSVL.

V usage is TRBV15 and J usage is TRBJ1-1; 8 positions match TRBD1. Germline CDR1 LNHNV, CDR2 YYDKDF (reference sequence). Trimming cost V 8 bases and J 2 bases; bases outside gene matches: 13. The CDR3 runs 16 residues. In nucleotides, the CDR3 is TGTGCCACCCACCGGGGGGACAGGTCTCTTAACACTGAAGCTTTCTTT. Translating it yields CATHRGDRSLNTEAFF.

The sample holds one count of this clone. The chain employs TRBV10-1 and TRBJ1-1, with D tentatively TRBD1 (5 bases). CDR1 is WNHNN and CDR2 is SYGVQD in the germline V gene (reference sequence). Trimming removed 6 bases at V and 2 bases at J, with 16 bases between. This CDR3 spans 15 amino acids. The DNA for the CDR3 is TGCGCCAGCAGCCTACGTCCGGGACTAAACACTGAAGCTTTCTTT. It encodes CASSLRPGLNTEAFF.

The chain links TRBV19 to TRBJ1-1; D might be TRBD1 (6 bases). The V gene's germline CDR1 is LNHDA and CDR2 SQIVND (reference sequence). This CDR3 is 12 amino acids long. Trimming took 10 bases from V and 11 from J, leaving 20 bases between them. CDR3 nucleotides: TGTGCCACCCAACCGGGCAGGGGAGTTGCTTTCTTT. Translated, it gives CATQPGRGVAFF.

The chain recombines TRBV6-5 with TRBJ1-1, with a possible D match to TRBD1 (5 bases). V lost 8 bases, J lost 0 bases, and 10 bases lay in between. The V gene's germline CDR1 is MNHEY and CDR2 SVGAGI. The CDR3 has 13 amino acids. CDR3: CASFRGLNTEAFF. The CDR3 nucleotides read TGTGCCAGCTTCCGGGGGTTGAACACTGAAGCTTTCTTT.

The CDR3 sequence: CASSRTGGSGDTQYF. CDR3 sequence (DNA): TGTGCCAGCAGCCGGACAGGGGGTAGTGGAGATACGCAGTATTTT. This chain connects TRBV5-4 to TRBJ2-3, with 10 bases that match TRBD1. The V gene's germline CDR1 is SGHNT and CDR2 YYREEE (reference sequence). The CDR3 runs to 15 residues. V gave up 4 bases and J gave up 5 bases; unmatched junction bases: 7.

This chain uses TRBV9 with TRBJ2-7; 12 bases align to TRBD1. The CDR3 length is 17 residues. The junction had 15 bases not matched to a gene; V was cut back by 4 bases and J by 7 bases. Per the germline V gene, CDR1 is SGDLS and CDR2 is YYNGEE. The CDR3: CASSTRPAGQGAGEQYF. The CDR3, as DNA: TGTGCCAGCAGCACCCGTCCGGCGGGACAGGGGGCGGGTGAGCAGTACTTC.

This chain connects TRBV6-7 to TRBJ2-7; TRBD2 agrees at 9 bases. TRBV6-7 is an ORF; its function is uncertain. Trimming at V came to 5 bases and at J to 2 bases, leaving 4 bases not matched to a gene. The CDR3 sequence is 14 residues long. This chain's CDR3 is CASSALAGAYEQYF. Here the CDR3 DNA reads TGTGCCAGCAGTGCTTTAGCGGGAGCCTACGAGCAGTACTTC.

The J gene is TRBJ1-1, the V gene TRBV6-5; TRBD1 is a possible D gene (6 bases). With 11 bases removed from V and 1 base from J, the gap between germline ends came to 11 bases. CDR3 length equals 12 residues. Germline V gives CDR1 MNHEY, CDR2 SVGAGI. The CDR3 is CAWGHTNTEAFF. In DNA, the CDR3 is TGTGCCTGGGGACATACGAACACTGAAGCTTTCTTT.

CDR3 DNA sequence: TGTGCCAGTGGCGGGGGGACAGGGGGCTTAGCCTATGGCTACACCTTC. This sequence encodes CASGGGTGGLAYGYTF. V gene TRBV19 combines with J gene TRBJ1-2; 12 positions match TRBD1. V dropped 8 bases and J dropped 4; count of bases not matched to a gene: 11. Germline V CDR1 and CDR2: LNHDA, SQIVND (reference sequence). This CDR3 is 16 amino acids long.

The genes are TRBV6-5 and TRBJ1-1; 11 nucleotides line up with TRBD1. Germline V gene lookup returns CDR1 MNHEY and CDR2 SVGAGI. V was clipped by 10 bases and J by 4 bases; unmatched bases: 5. CDR3 size: 13 residues. Here the CDR3 DNA reads TGTGCCACCAGGACAGGGGGCCGCACTGAAGCTTTCTTT. It encodes CATRTGGRTEAFF.

This sequence joins TRBV9 and TRBJ1-1; no definite D call. The germline V and J ends were trimmed by 4 bases and 0 bases, with 16 bases remaining between them. The CDR3 is made up of 16 amino acids. Germline V gives CDR1 SGDLS, CDR2 YYNGEE. CDR3 sequence reads: CASSLGAGSLNTEAFF. As DNA, the CDR3 is TGTGCCAGCAGCCTCGGCGCCGGGTCCCTGAACACTGAAGCTTTCTTT.

This chain uses TRBV7-9 with TRBJ2-7; D is possibly TRBD2 (6 bases). V dropped 4 bases and J dropped 0 bases, with 16 bases sitting between them. The CDR3 runs 16 residues. The germline V gene has CDR1 SEHNR and CDR2 FQNEAQ (reference sequence). CDR3 amino acids: CASSYSGTSSSYEQYF. In nucleotides, the CDR3 is TGTGCCAGCAGCTACTCCGGGACTTCCAGCTCCTACGAGCAGTACTTC.

The genes are TRBV7-9 and TRBJ1-1; 10 positions agree with TRBD1. The CDR3 is 13 residues long. The germline V gene has CDR1 SEHNR and CDR2 FQNEAQ (reference sequence). V was clipped by 5 bases and J by 9 bases; unmatched bases: 6. The CDR3 DNA reads TGTGCCAGCAGCGTCGGACAGGGGGGGAAAGCTTTCTTT. This encodes CASSVGQGGKAFF.